A single sample is the source of the 10 T cell receptor beta chains below, sequenced in a study of T cells and Merkel cell carcinoma outcomes. Sequenced by immunoSEQ multiplex PCR; TCRdb stores in-frame clones only, minus some. The table lists about 15,000 clones, approximately 87% of them singletons. What was sequenced was tumor tissue from Merkel cell carcinoma. Every receptor here comes from a human donor with Merkel cell carcinoma.

V is TRBV19 and J is TRBJ2-5; 9 nucleotides align to TRBD2. With V trimmed by 4 bases and J by 5 bases, 26 bases remained unmatched. CDR1 and CDR2 from the germline V gene are LNHDA and SQIVND (reference sequence). The CDR3 extends over 21 amino acids. The CDR3 spells CASSRRGSGGFGGPQVETQYF. The CDR3 DNA is TGTGCCAGTAGTAGGAGGGGTAGCGGGGGCTTCGGAGGGCCTCAAGTGGAGACCCAGTACTTC. Full variable domain (missing parts from reference TRBV19 and TRBJ2-5): DGGITQSPKYLFRKEGQNVTLSCEQNLNHDAMYWYRQDPGQGLRLIYYSQIVNDFQKGDIAEGYSVSREKKESFPLTVTSAQKNPTAFYLCASSRRGSGGFGGPQVETQYFGPGTRLLVL.

The chain links TRBV7-8 to TRBJ1-2, with 10 nucleotides matching TRBD1. Germline assignment: CDR1 SGHVS and CDR2 FQNEAQ. This CDR3 contains 15 residues. The V gene end was trimmed by 5 bases and the J gene end by 2 bases; junction bases not matched to a gene: 5. The CDR3 reads CASSVPGQGNYGYTF. CDR3 sequence (DNA): TGTGCCAGCAGCGTACCGGGACAGGGGAACTATGGCTACACCTTC.

In this sample, this clone turned up a few times. The chain joins TRBV5-6 to TRBJ2-7; 7 nucleotides match TRBD1. The length of the CDR3 is 14 residues. Germline CDR1 is SGHDT and CDR2 is YYEEEE. V was pared by 1 base and J by 6 bases, with 7 bases of the junction left unmatched. This CDR3 reads CASSLWTGDSEQYF. The DNA for the CDR3 is TGTGCCAGCAGCTTGTGGACAGGTGACTCCGAGCAGTACTTC.

This clone was recorded once. V and J are TRBV7-9 and TRBJ2-6, with a weak D call TRBD2 (6 bases). Trimming cost V 7 bases and J 0 bases, with 19 bases left between them. Germline CDR1 is SEHNR and CDR2 is FQNEAQ (reference sequence). The CDR3 covers 18 residues. The CDR3 sequence: CASNLGGTALSGANVLTF. The DNA of the CDR3 is TGTGCCAGCAACTTGGGTGGGACTGCACTCTCTGGGGCCAACGTCCTGACTTTC.

This clone turned up a few times. The genes are TRBV27 and TRBJ1-2; D gene uncertain. This CDR3 region has 13 residues. Trimming left V 0 bases short and J 3 bases short, with 5 bases between. The germline V gene has CDR1 MNHEY and CDR2 SMNVEV (reference sequence). The CDR3 coding sequence is TGTGCCAGCAGTTTATCGTATGACTATGGCTACACCTTC. This encodes CASSLSYDYGYTF.

The chain uses TRBV5-1 and TRBJ2-7, with TRBD1 matching over 7 bases. CDR3 length: 12 residues. Germline V gene sequence: CDR1 SGHRS, CDR2 YFSETQ. The ends lost 4 bases at V and 5 bases at J; junction bases unmatched: 3. The CDR3 nucleotides are TGCGCCAGCAGCGTGACAGGGAACGAGCAGTACTTC. Residues: CASSVTGNEQYF. The variable domain in full, completed from reference TRBV5-1 and TRBJ2-7, reads KAGVTQTPRYLIKTRGQQVTLSCSPISGHRSVSWYQQTPGQGLQFLFEYFSETQRNKGNFPGRFSGRQFSNSRSEMNVSTLELGDSALYLCASSVTGNEQYFGPGTRLTVT.

This rearrangement joins TRBV27 to TRBJ2-1; D is ambiguous. CDR1 is MNHEY and CDR2 is SMNVEV in the germline V gene (reference sequence). Trimming pared 6 bases from V and 9 bases from J, leaving 15 bases between. The CDR3 extends over 13 amino acids. For the CDR3, the DNA is TGTGCCAGCAGGCCATCCGGGTTGGCTGAGCAGTTCTTC. Its protein product is CASRPSGLAEQFF.

The chain joins TRBV9 to TRBJ2-2; 7 bases align to TRBD1. The germline V gene encodes CDR1 SGDLS and CDR2 YYNGEE. Unmatched junction bases numbered 4, after V lost 1 base and J lost 4 bases. This CDR3 is 15 amino acids long. The CDR3: CASSVTGEPTGELFF. The CDR3 coding sequence is TGTGCCAGCAGCGTAACAGGGGAGCCCACCGGGGAGCTGTTTTTT.

The V and J genes are TRBV5-1 and TRBJ1-6, with D possibly matching TRBD1 (5 bases). The CDR3 contains 14 residues. Germline-derived CDR1 and CDR2 are SGHRS and YFSETQ. V was pared by 4 bases and J by 10 bases, with 15 bases between. The CDR3 sequence: CASSPNGGDSPLHF. As DNA, the CDR3 is TGCGCCAGCAGCCCCAACGGAGGGGACTCACCCCTCCACTTT.

The chain recombines TRBV20-1 with TRBJ1-2; D is undetermined. V shed 6 bases and J shed 4 bases, with 9 bases lying between them. This CDR3 has 11 residues. Germline V gene data show CDR1 as DFQATT and CDR2 as SNEGSKA (reference sequence). The CDR3 DNA is TGCAGTGCCCCGGAGATCTATGGCTACACCTTC. Protein: CSAPEIYGYTF.